Here is one T cell receptor (beta chain) with its context. Germline loops: CDR1 SGHRS, CDR2 YFSETQ. The CDR3 loop spans 13 amino acids. Trimming removed 2 bases from V and 8 bases from J, with 8 bases in between. This entry comes from a study of shared clonotypes between healthy human individuals. TCRdb keeps only in-frame clones here, not all; method: immunoSEQ multiplex PCR. This sample has 2 million to 2.5 million clones; roughly 94% occur once, and the top ten carry under 0.15%. The chain carries TRBV5-1 and TRBJ1-6, with a weak D call TRBD1 (5 bases). Input material: naive CD4+ T cells sorted from blood. The subset: CD45RA+ positively selected. The TCR originated in a man younger than 35 in good health. CDR3 coding DNA: TGCGCCAGCAGCTTCCAGGGTGATTCACCCCTCCACTTT. Translation gives CASSFQGDSPLHF.